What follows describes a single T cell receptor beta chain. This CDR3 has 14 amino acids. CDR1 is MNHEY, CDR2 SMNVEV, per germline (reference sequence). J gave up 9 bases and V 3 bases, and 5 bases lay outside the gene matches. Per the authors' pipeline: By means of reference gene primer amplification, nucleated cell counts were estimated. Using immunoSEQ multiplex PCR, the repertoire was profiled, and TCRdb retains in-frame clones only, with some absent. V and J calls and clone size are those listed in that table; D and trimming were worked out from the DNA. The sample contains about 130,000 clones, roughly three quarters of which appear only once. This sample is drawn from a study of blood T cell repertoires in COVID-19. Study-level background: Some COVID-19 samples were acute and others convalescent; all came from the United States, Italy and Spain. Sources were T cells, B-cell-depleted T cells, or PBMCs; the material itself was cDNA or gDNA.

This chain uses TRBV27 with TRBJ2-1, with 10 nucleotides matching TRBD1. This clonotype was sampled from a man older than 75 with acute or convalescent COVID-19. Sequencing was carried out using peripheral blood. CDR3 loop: CASSLGQGTGEQFF. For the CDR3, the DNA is TGTGCCAGCAGTTTGGGACAGGGGACCGGTGAGCAGTTCTTC.